Following are 9 T cell receptor beta chains from one sample sequenced in a study of Ad26.COV2.S vaccination and SARS-CoV-2 variants. Treatment meaning: 19 received Ad26.COV2.S at low or high dose, single or two shots; roughly five received placebo; per-sample allocation not given. Material that was analyzed had been drawn on day 63 after the first vaccine or placebo injection. Using immunoSEQ multiplex PCR, the repertoire was profiled, and TCRdb retains in-frame clones only, with some absent. The sample includes 300,000 to 400,000 clones, about 86% of them seen just once. The sample was peripheral blood, taken in a trial of Ad26.COV2.S vaccine versus placebo. The receptors here all came from a person between 18 and 59 years old who received the Ad26.COV2.S COVID-19 vaccine or a placebo.

The chain employs TRBV5-5 and TRBJ2-3; weak D call: TRBD2 (6 bases). The CDR3 totals 17 residues. V was shortened by 4 bases and J by 2 bases, with 20 bases between the two germline ends. The germline V gene encodes CDR1 SGHKS and CDR2 YYEKEE (reference sequence). CDR3 coding DNA: TGTGCCAGCAGCCCCTTACCGGGACTTCGACTCACAGATACGCAGTATTTT. This encodes CASSPLPGLRLTDTQYF.

The chain is built from TRBV28 and TRBJ2-1; 9 positions match TRBD1. In germline, CDR1 is MDHEN, CDR2 SYDVKM. With 3 bases clipped from V and 0 bases from J, the junction kept 3 bases outside the gene matches. The length of the CDR3 is 16 residues. CDR3 in DNA: TGTGCCAGCAGTTTCGTGACAGGGGGCTCCTACAATGAGCAGTTCTTC. This sequence encodes CASSFVTGGSYNEQFF.

The chain is built from TRBV4-1 and TRBJ1-2; tentatively, D is TRBD1 (5 bases). The CDR3 sequence is 15 residues long. Trimming shortened V by 5 bases and J by 5 bases, and 18 bases separated the two germline ends. Germline CDR1 reads MGHRA; CDR2 reads YSYEKL. CDR3 protein: CASSSRSRARYGYTF. The CDR3 DNA reads TGCGCCAGCAGCTCCCGGTCCAGGGCGAGGTATGGCTACACCTTC.

The chain has TRBV10-3 and TRBJ2-3; 9 nucleotides align to TRBD1. The CDR3 has 15 amino acids. Per germline, CDR1 ENHRY and CDR2 SYGVKD. After removal of 5 bases from V and 6 bases from J, the junction contained 9 bases not matched to a gene. CDR3 nucleotide sequence: TGTGCCATCAGTAAAACAGGGGGCGAATCGGATACGCAGTATTTT. Residues: CAISKTGGESDTQYF.

The CDR3 DNA follows: TGTGCCAGCAGTTACGAGGGGGGACGAGGACAGCCCCAGCATTTT. This encodes CASSYEGGRGQPQHF. This sequence joins TRBV27 and TRBJ1-5, with D tentatively TRBD1 (6 bases). The CDR3 is made up of 15 amino acids. Germline CDR1 MNHEY, CDR2 SMNVEV (reference sequence). Trimming took 4 bases from V and 7 from J, leaving 17 bases between them.

V gene TRBV7-9 combines with J gene TRBJ2-7, with 7 bases identical to TRBD2. Trimming removed 2 bases from V and 6 bases from J; junction bases left unmatched: 10. CDR3 size: 15 residues. Germline values: CDR1 SEHNR, CDR2 FQNEAQ (reference sequence). The CDR3 loop reads CASSLFGREHIEQYF. The CDR3 DNA follows: TGTGCCAGCAGCTTATTTGGGCGGGAGCATATCGAGCAGTACTTC. Supplemented by reference TRBV7-9 and TRBJ2-7, the full variable domain reads DTGVSQNPRHKITKRGQNVTFRCDPISEHNRLYWYRQTLGQGPEFLTYFQNEAQLEKSRLLSDRFSAERPKGSFSTLEIQRTEQGDSAMYLCASSLFGREHIEQYFGPGTRLTVT.

V and J are TRBV11-2 and TRBJ1-1, with D tentatively TRBD1 (5 bases). The V end lost 1 base, the J end lost 5 bases, and 11 bases lay between the germline ends. The germline V gene encodes CDR1 SGHAT and CDR2 FQNNGV. CDR3 length: 14 residues. The CDR3 DNA reads TGTGCCAGCAGCTTAGGATCAGGGAGGACTGAAGCTTTCTTT. Translating it yields CASSLGSGRTEAFF.

The V call is TRBV20-1, the J call TRBJ2-7, with D possibly called TRBD1 or TRBD2 (5 bases each). Germline CDR1 reads DFQATT; CDR2 reads SNEGSKA (reference sequence). The CDR3 is 14 residues long. With 3 bases removed from V and 2 bases from J, the gap between germline ends came to 14 bases. The CDR3 spells CSASHGATTYEQYF. CDR3 coding DNA: TGCAGTGCTAGTCACGGGGCGACCACCTACGAGCAGTACTTC.

The V gene is TRBV3-1 (or the pseudogene TRBV3-2), the J gene TRBJ1-6; no clear D. V was clipped by 6 bases and J by 7 bases, with 10 bases between them. The CDR3 runs to 13 residues. CDR1 LGHDT and CDR2 YNNKEL come from the germline V gene (reference sequence). This chain's CDR3 is CASRAHENSPLHF. DNA of the CDR3: TGTGCCAGCAGAGCTCACGAGAATTCACCCCTCCACTTT.